This note documents a single T cell receptor (beta chain) sequence. What it recognizes is unknown. Germline CDR1 MNHEY, CDR2 SVGAGI. This CDR3 has 13 amino acids. V lost 8 bases and J 0 bases, leaving 10 bases between the germline ends. The data stem from a study of post-analysis software for immune sequencing data. For the study at large: In terms of disease course, relapsing-remitting, secondary progressive and progressive-relapsing multiple sclerosis were included.

The study's findings and limits: A handful of TRBV segments (TRBV5-6, TRBV5-1 and TRBV20-1 among them) occurred more frequently in patients than in controls. In multiple sclerosis, normalized Chao1 diversity was significantly below that of controls. Samples from a shared batch, those prepared together, strongly co-clustered by F measure.

Unique molecular identifiers had been added to the TCR beta cDNA libraries. TCRdb fed the PCR reads into MiXCR, producing one record per CDR3 protein. The sample carries about 820,000 distinct CDR3 sequences, approximately 53% recorded once. Sequencing input: blood. The clonotype originates from a girl under 18 with multiple sclerosis. The rearrangement uses TRBV6-5 and TRBJ2-5, with D possibly being TRBD2 (5 bases). The DNA for the CDR3 is TGTGCCAGCGGGAGTAAGGACCAAGAGACCCAGTACTTC. Translation: CASGSKDQETQYF.